These 32 T cell receptor beta chains share one sample of origin, sequenced in a study of Ad26.COV2.S vaccination and SARS-CoV-2 variants. Measured with immunoSEQ multiplex PCR; TCRdb has only the in-frame clones, and not every one. This sample carries about 400,000 clones, roughly 90% of them seen once, and the ten largest clones take around 1.9%. Indicated treatment: around 19 received Ad26.COV2.S at low or high dose, single or two shots; roughly five received placebo; per-sample allocation not given. Day 63 following the first vaccine or placebo injection was when the samples were taken. The sequenced sample was peripheral blood, obtained in a trial of Ad26.COV2.S vaccine versus placebo. These receptors were taken from a person aged 18-60 years who received the Ad26.COV2.S COVID-19 vaccine or a placebo.

The chain uses TRBV4-2 and TRBJ2-7; D is unresolved. Germline V CDR1 and CDR2: LGHNA, YNFKEQ. V gave up 0 bases and J gave up 0 bases, with 9 bases separating them. The CDR3 is made up of 15 amino acids. The CDR3 nucleotides are TGTGCCAGCAGCCAAGATCGGAGTTTCTCCTACGAGCAGTACTTC. It specifies CASSQDRSFSYEQYF.

The V call is TRBV29-1, the J call TRBJ2-1; 7 bases align to TRBD2. Germline V gene sequence: CDR1 SQVTM, CDR2 ANQGSEA. The trim removed 4 bases at V and 2 bases at J, leaving 2 bases unmatched. The CDR3 covers 13 residues. Written as DNA, the CDR3 is TGCAGCGTTGTCAGCGGGACCTACAATGAGCAGTTCTTC. This codes for CSVVSGTYNEQFF.

The rearrangement joins TRBV28 to TRBJ1-1; maybe TRBD1 (5 bases). Deletions cut 3 bases from V and 6 bases from J, with 29 bases between. This CDR3 is 19 amino acids long. CDR1 MDHEN and CDR2 SYDVKM come from the germline V gene. The CDR3 reads CASSFLPRGPSYKGAEAFF. CDR3 nucleotide sequence: TGTGCCAGCAGTTTCCTCCCTAGGGGACCATCTTACAAGGGCGCTGAAGCTTTCTTT.

This clone was observed a few times. The chain uses TRBV9 and TRBJ2-2, with TRBD1 matching over 8 bases. This CDR3 comprises 16 residues. CDR1 is SGDLS, CDR2 YYNGEE, per germline. J gave up 5 bases and V 0 bases, and 6 bases lay outside the gene matches. This CDR3 reads CASSVAQGAGTGELFF. CDR3 nucleotide sequence: TGTGCCAGCAGCGTAGCCCAGGGGGCTGGGACCGGGGAGCTGTTTTTT.

The chain employs TRBV7-6 and TRBJ1-5; D not resolved. Germline V gene data show CDR1 as SGHVS and CDR2 as FNYEAQ. CDR3 length: 15 amino acids. V dropped 1 base and J dropped 1 base, with 8 bases sitting between them. The CDR3 protein is CASSLEGGSNQPQHF. In nucleotides, the CDR3 is TGTGCCAGCAGCTTAGAGGGTGGGAGCAATCAGCCCCAGCATTTT.

This chain links TRBV7-2 with TRBJ1-5, with 9 bases lining up with TRBD1. Germline loops: CDR1 SGHTA, CDR2 FQGNSA. This CDR3 is 15 amino acids long. V lost 5 bases to trimming and J lost 1 base; unmatched junction nucleotides: 3. CDR3 DNA: TGTGCCAGCAGCCCCGGACAGGGGAGCAATCAGCCCCAGCATTTT. Translated, it gives CASSPGQGSNQPQHF.

The chain recombines TRBV7-6 with TRBJ2-1; D perhaps matches TRBD2 (6 bases). Germline V gene lookup returns CDR1 SGHVS and CDR2 FNYEAQ. The V and J ends lost 5 bases and 9 bases respectively, with 11 bases between them. CDR3 length: 12 amino acids. The CDR3 coding sequence is TGTGCCAGCAGCGATACGCGGGGTGAGCAGTTCTTC. Translating gives CASSDTRGEQFF.

The genes are TRBV5-1 and TRBJ2-5; the match to TRBD2 covers 7 bases. V lost 4 bases, J lost 5 bases, and 5 bases stayed unmatched. This CDR3 has 13 residues. Germline loops: CDR1 SGHRS, CDR2 YFSETQ. The CDR3 here is CASSGRTRETQYF. CDR3 coding DNA: TGCGCCAGCAGCGGGAGGACTAGGGAGACCCAGTACTTC. The variable domain in full, completed from reference TRBV5-1 and TRBJ2-5, reads KAGVTQTPRYLIKTRGQQVTLSCSPISGHRSVSWYQQTPGQGLQFLFEYFSETQRNKGNFPGRFSGRQFSNSRSEMNVSTLELGDSALYLCASSGRTRETQYFGPGTRLLVL.

V is TRBV7-2 and J is TRBJ2-7; D is undetermined. This CDR3 has 14 residues. V lost 6 bases, J lost 0 bases, and 12 bases lay in between. Germline CDR1 reads SGHTA; CDR2 reads FQGNSA. CDR3 sequence reads: CASSPSVSSYEQYF. For the CDR3, the DNA is TGTGCCAGCAGTCCCTCGGTTAGCTCCTACGAGCAGTACTTC.

V usage is TRBV5-5 and J usage is TRBJ2-6, with 8 positions matching TRBD1. Looked up from germline, CDR1 is SGHKS and CDR2 is YYEKEE (reference sequence). V shed 3 bases, J shed 0 bases, and the junction held 2 bases outside the gene matches. This CDR3 spans 16 amino acids. CDR3 amino acids: CASSSTGASGANVLTF. The CDR3 DNA reads TGTGCCAGCAGCTCGACAGGGGCCTCTGGGGCCAACGTCCTGACTTTC.

The CDR3 protein is CASSNEAGRRDTIYF. For the CDR3, the DNA is TGTGCCAGTAGTAATGAGGCAGGGAGGAGAGACACCATATATTTT. The chain has TRBV19 and TRBJ1-3, with TRBD1 as a possible D gene (5 bases). Germline-derived CDR1 and CDR2 are LNHDA and SQIVND (reference sequence). Trimming removed 4 bases at V and 8 bases at J, with 18 bases between. The CDR3 totals 15 residues.

Many counts were recorded for this clone. This rearrangement joins TRBV6-5 to TRBJ2-7, with 10 bases identical to TRBD2. V lost 7 bases, J lost 0 bases, and 6 bases stayed unmatched. The CDR3 is 15 residues long. Germline V CDR1 and CDR2: MNHEY, SVGAGI. CDR3 DNA: TGTGCCAGCATCCGTAGCGGGAGGAGCTCCTACGAGCAGTACTTC. Translating gives CASIRSGRSSYEQYF.

CDR3 in DNA: TGTGCCATCAGTGTGGACCAATTCACCGGTACTGAAGCTTTCTTT. Residues: CAISVDQFTGTEAFF. The rearrangement links TRBV10-3 to TRBJ1-1, with D uncertain. This CDR3 region has 15 residues. Trimming removed 4 bases from V and 5 bases from J, with 17 bases in between. The V gene's germline CDR1 is ENHRY and CDR2 SYGVKD.

The rearrangement uses TRBV29-1 and TRBJ2-3, with TRBD2 identical over 7 bases. The CDR3 sequence is 14 residues long. V dropped 5 bases and J dropped 0; count of bases not matched to a gene: 5. The germline gives CDR1 SQVTM, CDR2 ANQGSEA. The DNA for the CDR3 is TGCAGCGTTAGTTCGCGGGGGAGCACAGATACGCAGTATTTT. Protein: CSVSSRGSTDTQYF.

The V call is TRBV4-1, the J call TRBJ1-1; 7 bases agree with TRBD1. Germline V lookup: CDR1 MGHRA, CDR2 YSYEKL. V lost 3 bases, J lost 4 bases, and 11 bases stayed unmatched. The CDR3 is 16 residues long. As DNA, the CDR3 is TGCGCCAGCAGCCATGGACAGGATGAGATTCTCACTGAAGCTTTCTTT. It translates to CASSHGQDEILTEAFF.

The chain links TRBV7-8 to TRBJ1-1; unclear D gene. There are 16 residues in the CDR3. The V and J ends lost 3 bases and 8 bases respectively, with 22 bases between them. Per the germline V gene, CDR1 is SGHVS and CDR2 is FQNEAQ. CDR3 in amino acids: CASSFTSAQSAREAFF. The CDR3 coding sequence is TGTGCCAGCAGCTTCACTTCGGCCCAATCGGCCCGGGAAGCTTTCTTT. Full variable domain (rest looked up from reference TRBV7-8 and TRBJ1-1): GAGVSQSPRYKVAKRGQDVALRCDPISGHVSLFWYQQALGQGPEFLTYFQNEAQLDKSGLPSDRFFAERPEGSVSTLKIQRTQQEDSAVYLCASSFTSAQSAREAFFGQGTRLTVV.

This sequence joins TRBV25-1 and TRBJ2-7, with TRBD1 identical over 9 bases. J gave up 2 bases and V 5 bases, and 13 bases lay outside the gene matches. This CDR3 is 17 amino acids long. Germline CDR1 and CDR2: MGHDK and SYGVNS. The CDR3 DNA reads TGTGCCAGCAGTTCCTCCCCGGGAGACAGGGGGACCTACGAGCAGTACTTC. Translating gives CASSSSPGDRGTYEQYF.

This chain joins TRBV13 and TRBJ2-1; 11 bases align to TRBD2. This CDR3 is 16 amino acids long. The ends lost 4 bases at V and 7 bases at J; junction bases unmatched: 9. Germline V gene data show CDR1 as PRHDT and CDR2 as FYEKMQ (reference sequence). CDR3 in DNA: TGTGCCAGCAGCTACCCAACTAGCGGGAGAGGGAATGAGCAGTTCTTC. Translating it yields CASSYPTSGRGNEQFF.

The V and J genes are TRBV12-2 and TRBJ2-7; TRBD2 is taken as the D call from the table, unchecked against the DNA. TRBV12-2 is flagged as a pseudogene. The CDR3 runs to 17 residues. DNA of the CDR3: TGTGCAAGTCAAGGAGGGGGGGAGGCCCCTCACACATACGAGCAGTACTTC. This translates into CASQGGGEAPHTYEQYF.

The rearrangement uses TRBV19 and TRBJ2-3; TRBD2 might be the D (5 bases). Germline V CDR1 and CDR2: LNHDA, SQIVND (reference sequence). CDR3 size: 14 residues. Trimming cost V 11 bases and J 3 bases, with 18 bases left between them. CDR3 protein: CASDSGIRTDTQYF. The CDR3 DNA reads TGTGCCTCCGACTCCGGGATCCGGACAGATACGCAGTATTTT.

V is TRBV6-1 and J is TRBJ1-5, with D possibly being TRBD1 (5 bases). The germline CDR1 and CDR2 sequences are MNHNS and SASEGT. The germline V and J ends were trimmed by 2 bases and 7 bases, with 9 bases remaining between them. The CDR3 sequence is 13 residues long. The chain's CDR3 is CASSENRKQPQHF. The CDR3 DNA reads TGTGCCAGCAGTGAAAACAGGAAACAGCCCCAGCATTTT.

The chain is built from TRBV28 and TRBJ1-5; tentative D call: TRBD1 (5 bases). This CDR3 is built from 16 residues. Germline V gene sequence: CDR1 MDHEN, CDR2 SYDVKM. The V end lost 3 bases, the J end lost 2 bases, and 14 bases lay between the germline ends. The CDR3 coding sequence is TGTGCCAGCAGTTTGGCTACAGTGGGGGGCAATCAGCCCCAGCATTTT. Translation: CASSLATVGGNQPQHF.

This clone was observed a handful of times. This chain joins TRBV7-3 and TRBJ1-6; the match to TRBD1 covers 7 bases. This CDR3 is built from 14 residues. The V and J ends lost 1 base and 9 bases, in that order; junction bases with no gene match: 3. Germline loops: CDR1 SGHTA, CDR2 FQGTGA. For the CDR3, the DNA is TGTGCCAGCAGCTTAAAGACAGGGATTTCACCCCTCCACTTT. As protein: CASSLKTGISPLHF.

The table lists this clone with many counts. The V gene is TRBV25-1, the J gene TRBJ1-6; D possibly corresponds to TRBD1 (6 bases). Germline V gene lookup returns CDR1 MGHDK and CDR2 SYGVNS. V lost 8 bases to trimming and J lost 9 bases, with 14 bases between them. The CDR3 is 13 residues long. CDR3 sequence reads: CASVDGGASPLHF. CDR3 DNA sequence: TGTGCCAGCGTTGACGGGGGCGCTTCACCCCTCCACTTT.

This clone was picked up a small number of times. The genes are TRBV5-4 and TRBJ1-1; TRBD1 matches at 8 bases. In germline, CDR1 is SGHNT, CDR2 YYREEE (reference sequence). The junction had 1 base not matched to a gene; V was cut back by 0 bases and J by 3 bases. CDR3 length equals 14 residues. This CDR3 reads CASSLVQGDTEAFF. In nucleotides, the CDR3 is TGTGCCAGCAGCTTGGTACAGGGGGACACTGAAGCTTTCTTT.

The chain joins TRBV27 to TRBJ1-2; 9 bases are shared with TRBD1. The V gene's germline CDR1 is MNHEY and CDR2 SMNVEV (reference sequence). The CDR3 has 15 residues. The V segment lost 6 bases and the J segment 4 bases; nucleotides outside the gene matches: 9. CDR3 coding DNA: TGTGCCAGCAGCCGAACAGGGGGCGCTGGCTATGGCTACACCTTC. Translating it yields CASSRTGGAGYGYTF.

The chain has TRBV5-1 and TRBJ2-1; 7 bases match TRBD2. Germline assignment: CDR1 SGHRS and CDR2 YFSETQ. This CDR3 contains 14 residues. V shed 4 bases, J shed 8 bases, and the junction held 9 bases outside the gene matches. CDR3: CASSQSGMSYEQFF. In DNA form, the CDR3 reads TGCGCCAGCAGCCAAAGCGGGATGTCCTATGAGCAGTTCTTC.

The genes are TRBV3-1 (or the pseudogene TRBV3-2) and TRBJ1-5, with D possibly being TRBD1 (6 bases). Germline CDR1 reads LGHDT; CDR2 reads YNNKEL (reference sequence). This CDR3 region has 15 residues. Deletions cut 2 bases from V and 2 bases from J, with 10 bases between. CDR3 nucleotide sequence: TGTGCCAGCAGCCAAAGGGGGATAGGCAATCAGCCCCAGCATTTT. It yields the protein CASSQRGIGNQPQHF.

This clone showed up just once. The rearrangement joins TRBV7-9 to TRBJ2-2; 14 bases are shared with TRBD2. CDR1 and CDR2 (germline): SEHNR, FQNEAQ (reference sequence). The trim removed 3 bases at V and 6 bases at J, leaving 6 bases unmatched. CDR3 size: 17 residues. The CDR3 protein is CASSFGTSGRGAGELFF. CDR3 DNA: TGTGCCAGCAGCTTCGGGACTAGCGGGAGAGGGGCCGGGGAGCTGTTTTTT.

The rearrangement links TRBV5-6 to TRBJ2-7; D unresolved. The CDR3 sequence is 15 residues long. Trimming pared 4 bases from V and 2 bases from J, leaving 16 bases between. CDR1 and CDR2 from the germline V gene are SGHDT and YYEEEE. The CDR3: CASSLLTLVTYEQYF. CDR3 nucleotide sequence: TGTGCCAGCAGCCTGTTGACACTGGTAACCTACGAGCAGTACTTC.

The rearrangement uses TRBV2 and TRBJ1-5, with 7 nucleotides matching TRBD1. The CDR3 is 13 residues long. Germline-derived CDR1 and CDR2 are SNHLY and FYNNEI. With V trimmed by 6 bases and J by 2 bases, 1 base remained unmatched. The CDR3 loop is CASSGQGNQPQHF. Written as DNA, the CDR3 is TGTGCCAGCAGCGGACAGGGCAATCAGCCCCAGCATTTT.

The rearrangement uses TRBV4-1 and TRBJ2-7; 7 nucleotides agree with TRBD2. Per germline, CDR1 MGHRA and CDR2 YSYEKL. Unmatched junction bases numbered 9, after V lost 0 bases and J lost 1 base. The CDR3 length is 17 residues. CDR3 bases: TGCGCCAGCAGCCAAGATTCGTCCCCTAGCGGTTCCTACGAGCAGTACTTC. Translating it yields CASSQDSSPSGSYEQYF.